Presented here are 7 T cell receptor beta chains from one specimen sequenced in a study of blood T cell repertoires in COVID-19. Repertoires were generated with immunoSEQ multiplex PCR, while TCRdb's copy carries only in-frame clones and drops some. The table records 150,000 or so clones, around 79% of them present only once. The sequenced sample consisted of PBMCs or T cells enriched from blood (not recorded which). Receptors were obtained from a woman aged 45-60 years who had recovered from COVID-19.

This clone has just one count. J is TRBJ2-2 and V is TRBV3-1 (or the pseudogene TRBV3-2); possible D gene TRBD1, 6 bases. The germline V and J ends were trimmed by 1 base and 7 bases, with 10 bases remaining between them. CDR1 is LGHDT, CDR2 YNNKEL, per germline (reference sequence). The CDR3 has 14 residues. DNA of the CDR3: TGTGCCAGCAGCCAAGTAACAGGGTTCGGGGAGCTGTTTTTT. It is translated as CASSQVTGFGELFF.

This rearrangement joins TRBV24-1 to TRBJ2-3, with TRBD2 identical over 11 bases. V was pared by 2 bases and J by 4 bases, with 1 base of the junction left unmatched. There are 15 residues in the CDR3. Germline V gives CDR1 KGHDR, CDR2 SFDVKD. The CDR3 is CATSDSSGGSDTQYF. As DNA, the CDR3 is TGTGCCACCAGTGATTCTAGCGGGGGGTCAGATACGCAGTATTTT.

The chain has TRBV29-1 and TRBJ2-5; the D is unclear. This CDR3 region has 13 residues. V was shortened by 5 bases and J by 0 bases, with 10 bases between the two germline ends. Germline CDR1 and CDR2: SQVTM and ANQGSEA. CDR3 in DNA: TGCAGCGTTCACTACCAGTACCAAGAGACCCAGTACTTC. As protein: CSVHYQYQETQYF.

The chain employs TRBV3-1 (or the pseudogene TRBV3-2) and TRBJ1-2, with D possibly matching TRBD1 (5 bases). V dropped 1 base and J dropped 0 bases, with 9 bases sitting between them. CDR1 LGHDT and CDR2 YNNKEL come from the germline V gene (reference sequence). The CDR3 runs 15 residues. The CDR3 DNA reads as TGTGCCAGCAGCCAAGGACAGAGAGCTAACTATGGCTACACCTTC. It is translated as CASSQGQRANYGYTF.

CDR3 bases: TGCAGCGGGAAAGGGGGATCCACTGAAGCTTTCTTT. It translates to CSGKGGSTEAFF. This sequence joins TRBV29-1 and TRBJ1-1, with D tentatively TRBD1 (6 bases). CDR3 length equals 12 residues. Trimming left V 7 bases short and J 4 bases short, with 13 bases between. CDR1 is SQVTM, CDR2 ANQGSEA, per germline.

The J gene is TRBJ2-7, the V gene TRBV6-5; TRBD1 matches 10 bases. With V trimmed by 6 bases and J by 3 bases, 5 bases remained unmatched. The CDR3 spans 14 residues. Germline values: CDR1 MNHEY, CDR2 SVGAGI. Written as DNA, the CDR3 is TGTGCCAGCAGACGGACAGGGGGAAGCTACGAGCAGTACTTC. Translation gives CASRRTGGSYEQYF.

J is TRBJ1-2 and V is TRBV29-1; perhaps TRBD1 as D (5 bases). Germline values: CDR1 SQVTM, CDR2 ANQGSEA. V was pared by 5 bases and J by 7 bases, with 17 bases between. The CDR3 spans 13 residues. The CDR3 region is CSVKPGLNGGYTF. In nucleotides, the CDR3 is TGCAGCGTTAAACCGGGACTTAATGGTGGCTACACCTTC.